Detailed here is one TCR beta chain. Its antigen is still unknown. These data come from a study of OX40 agonist ivuxolimab in advanced cancers. Study observations and caveats: Within 6 weeks, CD4+ and CD8+ blood T cells expanded clonally at 0.1 to 3.0 mg/kg.

The length of the CDR3 is 15 residues. Trimming removed 6 bases at V and 0 bases at J, with 17 bases between. The germline gives CDR1 SQVTM, CDR2 ANQGSEA. Data came from immunoSEQ multiplex PCR; TCRdb stores just in-frame clones and leaves some out. The repertoire holds about 82,000 clones, with around 84% as singletons. The chain links TRBV29-1 to TRBJ1-1; unclear D gene. The starting material was CD4+ or CD8+ T cells sorted from blood, obtained in a trial of the OX40 agonist ivuxolimab. The receptor was isolated from an adult with an advanced solid tumor such as melanoma, head and neck, liver or kidney cancer. The CDR3 here is CSVASGWAMNTEAFF. As DNA, the CDR3 is TGCAGCGTAGCCTCCGGGTGGGCCATGAACACTGAAGCTTTCTTT.